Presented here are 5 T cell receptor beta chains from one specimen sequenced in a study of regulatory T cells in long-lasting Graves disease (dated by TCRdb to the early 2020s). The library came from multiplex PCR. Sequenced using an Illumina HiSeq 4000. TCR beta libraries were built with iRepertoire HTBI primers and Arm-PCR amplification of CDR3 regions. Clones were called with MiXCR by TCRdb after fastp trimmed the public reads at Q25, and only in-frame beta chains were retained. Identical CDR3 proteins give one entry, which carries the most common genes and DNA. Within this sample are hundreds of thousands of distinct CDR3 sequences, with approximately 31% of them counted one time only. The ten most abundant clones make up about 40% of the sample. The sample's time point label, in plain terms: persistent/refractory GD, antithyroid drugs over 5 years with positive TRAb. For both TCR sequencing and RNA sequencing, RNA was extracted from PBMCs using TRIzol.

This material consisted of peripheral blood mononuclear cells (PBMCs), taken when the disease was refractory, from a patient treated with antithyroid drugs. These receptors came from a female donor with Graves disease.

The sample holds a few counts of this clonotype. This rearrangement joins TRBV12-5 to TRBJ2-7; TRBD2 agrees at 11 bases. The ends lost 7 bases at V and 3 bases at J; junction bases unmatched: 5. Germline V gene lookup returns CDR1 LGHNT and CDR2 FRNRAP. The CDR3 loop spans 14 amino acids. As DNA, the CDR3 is TGTGCTAGTGCGGCTAGCGGGAGGATCTACGAGCAGTACTTC. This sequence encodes CASAASGRIYEQYF.

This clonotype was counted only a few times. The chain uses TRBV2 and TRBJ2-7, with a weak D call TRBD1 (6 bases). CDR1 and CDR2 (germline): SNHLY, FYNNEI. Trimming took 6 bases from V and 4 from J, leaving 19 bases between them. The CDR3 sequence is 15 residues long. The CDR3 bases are TGTGCCAGCAGCCCTACCCAGGGGAGTTGGTACGAGCAGTACTTC. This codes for CASSPTQGSWYEQYF.

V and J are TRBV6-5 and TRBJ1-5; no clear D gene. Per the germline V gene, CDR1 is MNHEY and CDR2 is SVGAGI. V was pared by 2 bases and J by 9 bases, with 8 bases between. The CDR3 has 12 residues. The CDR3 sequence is CASSYGDAPQHF. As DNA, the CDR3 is TGTGCCAGCAGTTACGGGGATGCGCCCCAGCATTTT.

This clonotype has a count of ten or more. The CDR3 sequence: CASSYSVTNYGYTF. Written as DNA, the CDR3 is TGTGCCAGCAGTTACTCAGTGACCAACTATGGCTACACCTTC. The chain joins TRBV6-5 to TRBJ1-2, with D uncertain. Germline V gives CDR1 MNHEY, CDR2 SVGAGI. This CDR3 has 14 amino acids. The V and J ends lost 0 bases and 2 bases respectively, with 7 bases between them.

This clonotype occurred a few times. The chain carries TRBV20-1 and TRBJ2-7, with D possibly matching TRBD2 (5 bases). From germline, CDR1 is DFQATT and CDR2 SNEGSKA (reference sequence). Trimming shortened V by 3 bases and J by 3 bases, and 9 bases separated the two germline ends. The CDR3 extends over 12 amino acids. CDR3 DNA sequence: TGCAGTGCTAGCGGGGAAAACTACGAGCAGTACTTC. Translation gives CSASGENYEQYF.